Listed below are T cell receptor beta chains from one sample, sequenced in a study of spatial heterogeneity in lung cancer. TCRdb used MiXCR to reprocess the 5' RACE reads, holding one entry per CDR3 protein. The sample carries just under 40,000 distinct CDR3 sequences, about 5.8% recorded once. The sequencing used PBMCs, collected at surgery. Source of these receptors: a male donor with early-stage non-small cell lung cancer. The CDR3 runs from the conserved cysteine through the conserved F or W. A D gene is named only where the DNA matches it firmly. Size is omitted from some rows. Given values are once, few, many or a class for expanded clones.

D gene | J gene | V gene | clone size | CDR3 DNA | CDR3 protein
TRBD1 | TRBJ2-3 | TRBV2 | few | TGTGCCAGCAGTGAAGCCGGGACAGGGAACACAGATACGCAGTATTTT | CASSEAGTGNTDTQYF
TRBD1 | TRBJ2-7 | TRBV6-1 | many | TGTGCCATCCCCGGGGGAGGGACAGGGGGGGCCTACGAGCAGTACTTC | CAIPGGGTGGAYEQYF
. | TRBJ1-2 | TRBV9 | many | TGTGCCAGCAGCGAGGGACTCCGGAACAACTATGGCTACACCTTC | CASSEGLRNNYGYTF
TRBD2 | TRBJ2-1 | TRBV5-1 | many | TGCGCCAGCAGCTTGGGACGGCTAGCGGGGGTTTTCTACAATGAGCAGTTCTTC | CASSLGRLAGVFYNEQFF
TRBD1 | TRBJ2-7 | TRBV12-3/TRBV12-4 | many | TGTGCCAGCAGTTACCGGGACAGTGGCTACGAGCAGTACTTC | CASSYRDSGYEQYF
TRBD1 | TRBJ1-5 | TRBV27 | . | TGTGCCAGCAGACGGACAGGGGGCAATCAGCCCCAGCATTTT | CASRRTGGNQPQHF
TRBD1 | TRBJ2-7 | TRBV6-1 | few | TGTGCCAGCAGAGTGTTAGGGGACAGGGGATCCTACGAGCAGTACTTC | CASRVLGDRGSYEQYF
TRBD1 | TRBJ2-7 | TRBV20-1 | many | TGCAGTGCTGGAGACAGGGCTTTCTACGAGCAGTACTTC | CSAGDRAFYEQYF
. | TRBJ1-5 | TRBV20-1 | few | TGCAGTGCTAGTATCAACCGAATAAGCAATCAGCCCCAGCATTTT | CSASINRISNQPQHF
TRBD1 | TRBJ2-1 | TRBV7-9 | many | TGTGCCAGCACCGCCCCCGACAGGGTAGTCTACCAGATCTATGAGCAGTTCTTC | CASTAPDRVVYQIYEQFF
. | TRBJ2-2 | TRBV6-4 | few | TGTGCCAGCAGTGACTCTATTAGGGTCAGTGCGGACACCGGGGAGCTGTTTTTT | CASSDSIRVSADTGELFF
. | TRBJ1-1 | TRBV6-2/TRBV6-3 | many | TGTGCCAGCAGTTACCTACAACTCTTGGGGAACACTGAAGCTTTCTTT | CASSYLQLLGNTEAFF
. | TRBJ1-4 | TRBV12-3/TRBV12-4 | . | TGTGCCAGCAGTTTTCCTGGGATTAATGAAAAACTGTTTTTT | CASSFPGINEKLFF
TRBD1 | TRBJ1-6 | TRBV10-3 | many | TGTGCCATCGGGACAGGGCCCAATTCACCCCTCCACTTT | CAIGTGPNSPLHF
. | TRBJ2-4 | TRBV10-3 | . | TGTGCCATCAGTGAAGTGGGGCTCGCCAAAAACATTCAGTACTTC | CAISEVGLAKNIQYF
. | TRBJ2-1 | TRBV7-2 | . | TGTGCCAGCAGCACCCATCGGGGGCACTCCTACAATGAGCAGTTCTTC | CASSTHRGHSYNEQFF
. | TRBJ1-5 | TRBV6-1 | . | TGTGCCAGCAGTGAAGCGAGGTCAAATCAGCCCCAGCATTTT | CASSEARSNQPQHF
. | TRBJ2-7 | TRBV7-2 | many | TGTGCCAGCAGCTTAGCAGGCGGGGCAGGGGGGCCCTACGAGCAGTACTTC | CASSLAGGAGGPYEQYF
. | TRBJ1-1 | TRBV7-2 | many | TGTGCCAGCAGTATAGGCCCTTTGGCTGGGGCGGTTATGAACACTGAAGCTTTCTTT | CASSIGPLAGAVMNTEAFF
. | TRBJ1-2 | TRBV5-1 | . | TGCGCCAGCAGCCCGACAGTCACTAACTATGGCTACACCTTC | CASSPTVTNYGYTF
. | TRBJ2-1 | TRBV4-3 | many | TGCGCCAGCAGCCAAGGGCTGGTGGCCCCCTACAATGAGCAGTTCTTC | CASSQGLVAPYNEQFF
TRBD1 | TRBJ1-2 | TRBV28 | many | TGTGCCAGCAGGGCGACAGGGCGAAACTATGGCTACACCTTC | CASRATGRNYGYTF
. | TRBJ1-1 | TRBV30 | many | TGTGCCTGGGAGTATGCCGCGAACACTGAAGCTTTCTTT | CAWEYAANTEAFF
. | TRBJ2-7 | TRBV5-1 | . | TGCGCCAGCAGCTTAGACGGTACCCAGGAGCGCGAGCAGTACTTC | CASSLDGTQEREQYF
TRBD1 | TRBJ1-5 | TRBV15 | few | TGTGCCACCAGCATATTCGGGACAGAGAGGGCCAATCAGCCCCAGCATTTT | CATSIFGTERANQPQHF
. | TRBJ1-1 | TRBV20-1 | many | TGCAGTGGAGGGAATCCCACTGAAGCTTTCTTT | CSGGNPTEAFF
. | TRBJ2-3 | TRBV5-1 | many | TGCGCCAGCAGCTTGGGCGATTGGCTAGATACGCAGTATTTT | CASSLGDWLDTQYF
TRBD2 | TRBJ2-5 | TRBV11-2 | . | TGTGCCAGCAGCAGAAGGGCGGAGCGGGGGGGCCTTGAGACCCAGTACTTC | CASSRRAERGGLETQYF
. | TRBJ2-2 | TRBV6-5 | many | TGTGCCAGCAGTCTCGAATGGGGGGGCCGATGGACCGGGGAGCTGTTTTTT | CASSLEWGGRWTGELFF